A selection of T cell receptor beta chains follows, all from one sample in a study of cytomegalovirus exposure and HLA in healthy donors. Assay: immunoSEQ multiplex PCR; the TCRdb copy retains only in-frame clones and omits some. The sample yields roughly 150,000 clones, over 70% seen once. Material: PBMCs. All receptors derive from a man between 45 and 60 years old in good health and CMV-seropositive. The CDR3 runs from the conserved cysteine through the conserved F or W. Each record gives: V gene, D gene, clone size, J gene, CDR3 protein, CDR3 DNA. The D gene is left open where the match is weak. Part of the rows lack a size; the others show once, few, many or a class for expanded clones.

v_call: TRBV7-3
d_call: .
clone_size: once
j_call: TRBJ2-7
cdr3_aa: CASSPPAGMTYEQYF
cdr3_nt: TGTGCCAGCAGCCCACCAGCAGGGATGACCTACGAGCAGTACTTC

v_call: TRBV5-8
d_call: TRBD2
clone_size: .
j_call: TRBJ2-7
cdr3_aa: CASSHRGGYAPTYEQYF
cdr3_nt: TGTGCCAGCAGCCACCGCGGGGGTTATGCACCAACCTACGAGCAGTACTTC

v_call: TRBV5-5
d_call: .
clone_size: .
j_call: TRBJ1-5
cdr3_aa: CASSLRTENQPQHF
cdr3_nt: TGTGCCAGCAGCTTAAGGACAGAGAATCAGCCCCAGCATTTT

v_call: TRBV7-2
d_call: .
clone_size: .
j_call: TRBJ2-1
cdr3_aa: CASSLDHNEQFF
cdr3_nt: TGTGCCAGCAGCTTAGATCATAATGAGCAGTTCTTC

v_call: TRBV7-6
d_call: TRBD1
clone_size: .
j_call: TRBJ2-7
cdr3_aa: CASSLEPGTGTSYEQYF
cdr3_nt: TGTGCCAGCAGCTTAGAGCCCGGGACAGGAACCTCCTACGAGCAGTACTTC

v_call: TRBV7-9
d_call: TRBD2
clone_size: .
j_call: TRBJ2-1
cdr3_aa: CASSLASGGRYNEQFF
cdr3_nt: TGTGCCAGCAGCTTAGCGTCAGGCGGGAGGTACAATGAGCAGTTCTTC

v_call: TRBV6-5
d_call: TRBD1
clone_size: .
j_call: TRBJ2-3
cdr3_aa: CASRRQGAIDTQYF
cdr3_nt: TGTGCCAGCAGGCGACAGGGGGCAATAGATACGCAGTATTTT

v_call: TRBV5-1
d_call: TRBD1
clone_size: .
j_call: TRBJ1-3
cdr3_aa: CASSSRQGSGNTIYF
cdr3_nt: TGCGCCAGCAGCTCACGACAGGGCTCTGGAAACACCATATATTTT

v_call: TRBV7-2
d_call: TRBD2
clone_size: few
j_call: TRBJ2-5
cdr3_aa: CASSRGLAGGRETQYF
cdr3_nt: TGTGCCAGCAGCAGGGGACTAGCGGGGGGTCGAGAGACCCAGTACTTC

v_call: TRBV7-9
d_call: TRBD1
clone_size: .
j_call: TRBJ1-4
cdr3_aa: CASSRTGDITNEKLFF
cdr3_nt: TGTGCCAGCAGCAGGACAGGGGACATAACTAATGAAAAACTGTTTTTT

v_call: TRBV10-3
d_call: .
clone_size: .
j_call: TRBJ2-3
cdr3_aa: CATAGGRGDTQYF
cdr3_nt: TGTGCCACGGCCGGGGGGCGAGGAGATACGCAGTATTTT

v_call: TRBV5-1
d_call: TRBD2
clone_size: .
j_call: TRBJ2-3
cdr3_aa: CASSLTGGARSTDTQYF
cdr3_nt: TGCGCCAGCAGCTTGACGGGGGGGGCCAGGAGCACAGATACGCAGTATTTT